This T cell receptor (beta chain) stems from a study of cytomegalovirus exposure and HLA in healthy donors. Amplification used 60 Vbeta primers and 13 Jbeta primers. The method was immunoSEQ multiplex PCR; TCRdb's version includes in-frame clones alone and lacks a portion of them. Counted here are approximately 100,000 clones, around two thirds occurring once; the ten biggest clones make up around 3.5%. This clone has more than one count but fewer than ten. Germline V gene sequence: CDR1 SGHTA, CDR2 FQGNSA. The CDR3 length is 13 residues. Trimming stripped 5 bases from V and 6 bases from J, with 13 bases between.

The chain combines TRBV7-2 with TRBJ2-5, with D perhaps TRBD2 (5 bases). The sample was PBMCs. This sequence was found in a woman between 45 and 65 years old in good health and CMV-seronegative. The chain's CDR3 is CASSDYTGKTQYF. CDR3 sequence (DNA): TGTGCCAGCAGCGACTACACGGGGAAGACCCAGTACTTC.